This T cell receptor (beta chain) emerged from a study of T cell repertoires in cytomegalovirus infection. Study-level background: Based on public TCR beta signatures, there were indications of CMV infection and of a matching HLA type.

Study-level findings and limits: CMV-specific TCR beta clonotypes restricted by HLA-C dominated the ex vivo response. Accumulated public TCR beta family frequency recognized individuals carrying CMV together with the relevant HLA.

TCRdb called the reads again in MiXCR, with one record for every CDR3 protein. The table has 290,000 or so distinct CDR3 sequences, approximately 8.9% seen once. Germline CDR1 is MDHEN and CDR2 is SYDVKM. CDR3 size: 15 residues. The ends lost 5 bases at V and 4 bases at J; junction bases unmatched: 8. This clonotype turned up a few times. The antigen is not known. The chain combines TRBV28 with TRBJ1-2; 9 nucleotides agree with TRBD1. Sequenced input: PBMCs. The sequence derives from a human donor in good health (CMV status not recorded). Some clones in this sample may be carry-over from other donors' samples. CDR3 region: CASSPPGTGIYGYTF. CDR3 coding DNA: TGTGCCAGCAGTCCCCCCGGGACAGGGATCTATGGCTACACCTTC.